Sequencing of this T cell receptor (beta chain) was carried out in a study of blood T cells in healthy people across ages. Study background: Per every two T cells, about one barcoded beta molecule was captured by template switching.

Healthy individuals of Caucasian origin from Russia, aged about 6 to 100, served as donors. PBMCs were isolated at a quantity of at least 6 million per sample. It was with a sample-barcoded 5' primer and a J-beta primer mix that a second PCR of about 6 to 12 cycles was run. Carrying 12 random nucleotides, a template-switch adaptor labeled each individual cDNA molecule. MiXCR, applied by TCRdb to the 5' RACE reads, yields one record per CDR3 protein. Of roughly 1.7 million distinct CDR3 sequences in the sample, almost 35% were seen once. The clonotype originates from a woman in her twenties or thirties in good health. Sequencing was carried out using blood.

The CDR3 loop reads CASSQEQDSTDTQYF. The CDR3 DNA is TGTGCCAGCAGCCAAGAACAGGACTCCACAGATACGCAGTATTTT. The chain couples TRBV4-2 to TRBJ2-3, with D perhaps matching TRBD1 or TRBD2 (5 bases each). Trimming left V 0 bases short and J 2 bases short, with 9 bases between. The germline V gene has CDR1 LGHNA and CDR2 YNFKEQ. The CDR3 runs 15 residues.